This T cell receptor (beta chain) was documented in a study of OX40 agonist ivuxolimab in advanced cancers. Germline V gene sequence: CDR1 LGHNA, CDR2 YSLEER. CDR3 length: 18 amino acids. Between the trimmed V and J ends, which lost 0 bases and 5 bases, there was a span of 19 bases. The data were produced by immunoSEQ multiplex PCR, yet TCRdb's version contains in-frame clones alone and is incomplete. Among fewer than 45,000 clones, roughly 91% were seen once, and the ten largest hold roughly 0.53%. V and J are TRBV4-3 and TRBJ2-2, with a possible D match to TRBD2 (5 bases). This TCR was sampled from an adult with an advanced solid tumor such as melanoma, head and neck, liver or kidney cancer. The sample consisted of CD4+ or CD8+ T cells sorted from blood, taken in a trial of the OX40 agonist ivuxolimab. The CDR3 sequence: CASSQEMIGSAGTGELFF. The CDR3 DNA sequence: TGCGCCAGCAGCCAAGAGATGATTGGGAGCGCTGGGACCGGGGAGCTGTTTTTT.